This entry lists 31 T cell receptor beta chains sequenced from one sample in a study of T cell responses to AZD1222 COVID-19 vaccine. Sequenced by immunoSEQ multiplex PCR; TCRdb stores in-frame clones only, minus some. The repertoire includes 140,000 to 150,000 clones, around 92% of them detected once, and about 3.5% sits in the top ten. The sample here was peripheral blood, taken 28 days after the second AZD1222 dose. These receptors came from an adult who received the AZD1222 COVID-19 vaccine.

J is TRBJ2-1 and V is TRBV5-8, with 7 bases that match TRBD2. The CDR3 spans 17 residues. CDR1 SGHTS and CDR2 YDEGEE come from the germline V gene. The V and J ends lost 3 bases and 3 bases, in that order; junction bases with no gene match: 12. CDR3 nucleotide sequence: TGTGCCAGCAGCTACTTTGCGACTAGCACTTACTACAATGAGCAGTTCTTC. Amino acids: CASSYFATSTYYNEQFF.

In nucleotides, the CDR3 is TGTGCCAGCAGCCAGCATATGGACTCCTACGAGCAGTACTTC. It codes for CASSQHMDSYEQYF. The V gene is TRBV7-9, the J gene TRBJ2-7; D unclear. V lost 5 bases and J 0 bases, leaving 11 bases between the germline ends. CDR1 is SEHNR, CDR2 FQNEAQ, per germline (reference sequence). The CDR3 runs to 14 residues.

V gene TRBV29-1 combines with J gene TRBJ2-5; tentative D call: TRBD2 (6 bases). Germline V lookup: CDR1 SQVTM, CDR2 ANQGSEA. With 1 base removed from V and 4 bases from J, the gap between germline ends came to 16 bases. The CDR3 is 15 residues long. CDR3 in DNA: TGCAGCGTTGAAGCGGGACTCACGGGACGAGAGACCCAGTACTTC. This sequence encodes CSVEAGLTGRETQYF.

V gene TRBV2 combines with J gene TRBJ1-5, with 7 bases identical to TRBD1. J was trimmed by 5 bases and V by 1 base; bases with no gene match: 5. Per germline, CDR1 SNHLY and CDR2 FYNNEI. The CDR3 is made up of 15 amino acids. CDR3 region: CASSEGGRGYQPQHF. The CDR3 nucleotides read TGTGCCAGCAGTGAAGGAGGCAGGGGGTATCAGCCCCAGCATTTT.

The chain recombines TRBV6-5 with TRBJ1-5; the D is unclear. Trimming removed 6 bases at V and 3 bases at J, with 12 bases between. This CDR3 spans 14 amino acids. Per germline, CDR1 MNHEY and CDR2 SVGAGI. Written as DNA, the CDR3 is TGTGCCAGCAGCTCCGCGGGGTTCAATCAGCCCCAGCATTTT. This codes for CASSSAGFNQPQHF.

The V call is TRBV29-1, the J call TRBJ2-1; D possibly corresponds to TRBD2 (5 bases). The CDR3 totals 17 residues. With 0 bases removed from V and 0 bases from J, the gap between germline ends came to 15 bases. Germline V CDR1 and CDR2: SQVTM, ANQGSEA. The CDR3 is CSVEDPRLPHSYNEQFF. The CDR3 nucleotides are TGCAGCGTTGAAGATCCACGACTACCACACTCCTACAATGAGCAGTTCTTC.

CDR3 DNA: TGTGCCAGTAGCGGACAGGGATGGTATGGCTACACCTTC. This encodes CASSGQGWYGYTF. The chain joins TRBV19 to TRBJ1-2, with 8 bases fitting TRBD1. Germline loops: CDR1 LNHDA, CDR2 SQIVND (reference sequence). The junction had 5 bases not matched to a gene; V was cut back by 6 bases and J by 5 bases. This CDR3 has 13 amino acids.

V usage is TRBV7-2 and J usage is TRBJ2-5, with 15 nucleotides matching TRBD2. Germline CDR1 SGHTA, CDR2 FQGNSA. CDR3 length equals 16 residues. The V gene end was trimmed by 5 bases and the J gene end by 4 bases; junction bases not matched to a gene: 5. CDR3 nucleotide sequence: TGTGCCAGCAGCCCCGGACTAGCGGGAGGGTTAGAGACCCAGTACTTC. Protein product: CASSPGLAGGLETQYF.

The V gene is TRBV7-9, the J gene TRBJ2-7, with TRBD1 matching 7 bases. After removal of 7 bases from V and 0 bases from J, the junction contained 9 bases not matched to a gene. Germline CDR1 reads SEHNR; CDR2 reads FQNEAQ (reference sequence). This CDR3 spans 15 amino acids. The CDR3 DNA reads TGTGCCAGCATTTCCGGGACAGTGAACTCCTACGAGCAGTACTTC. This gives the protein CASISGTVNSYEQYF.

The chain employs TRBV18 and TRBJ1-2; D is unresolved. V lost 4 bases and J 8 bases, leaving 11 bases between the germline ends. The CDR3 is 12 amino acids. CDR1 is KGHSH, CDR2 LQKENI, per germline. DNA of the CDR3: TGTGCCAGCTCACTTCGGGAAGGCGGCTACACCTTC. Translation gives CASSLREGGYTF.

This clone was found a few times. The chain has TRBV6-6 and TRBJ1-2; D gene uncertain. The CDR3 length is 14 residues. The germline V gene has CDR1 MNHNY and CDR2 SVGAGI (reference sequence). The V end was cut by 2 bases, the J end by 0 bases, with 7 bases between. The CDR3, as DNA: TGTGCCAGCAGTTACCGGCAGGCTAACTATGGCTACACCTTC. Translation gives CASSYRQANYGYTF.

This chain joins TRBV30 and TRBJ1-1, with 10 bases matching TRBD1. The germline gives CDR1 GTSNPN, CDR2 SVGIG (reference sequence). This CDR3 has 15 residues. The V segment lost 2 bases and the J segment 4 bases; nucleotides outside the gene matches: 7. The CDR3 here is CAWSRGTGVATEAFF. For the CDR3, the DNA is TGTGCCTGGAGTCGGGGGACAGGGGTGGCCACTGAAGCTTTCTTT.

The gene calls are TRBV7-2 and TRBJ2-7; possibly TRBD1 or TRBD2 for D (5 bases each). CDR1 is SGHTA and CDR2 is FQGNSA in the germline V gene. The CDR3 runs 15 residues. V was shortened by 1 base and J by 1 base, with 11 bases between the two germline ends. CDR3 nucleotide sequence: TGTGCCAGCAGCTTAGTTCTGGGGGTTTCCTACGAGCAGTACTTC. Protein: CASSLVLGVSYEQYF. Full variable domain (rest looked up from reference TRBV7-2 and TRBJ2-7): GAGVSQSPSNKVTEKGKDVELRCDPISGHTALYWYRQSLGQGLEFLIYFQGNSAPDKSGLPSDRFSAERTGGSVSTLTIQRTQQEDSAVYLCASSLVLGVSYEQYFGPGTRLTVT.

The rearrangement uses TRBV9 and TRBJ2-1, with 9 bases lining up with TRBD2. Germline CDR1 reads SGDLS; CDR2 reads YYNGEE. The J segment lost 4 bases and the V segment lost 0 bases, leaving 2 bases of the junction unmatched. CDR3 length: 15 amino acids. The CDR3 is CASSVGLAAYNEQFF. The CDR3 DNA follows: TGTGCCAGCAGCGTAGGACTAGCGGCATACAATGAGCAGTTCTTC.

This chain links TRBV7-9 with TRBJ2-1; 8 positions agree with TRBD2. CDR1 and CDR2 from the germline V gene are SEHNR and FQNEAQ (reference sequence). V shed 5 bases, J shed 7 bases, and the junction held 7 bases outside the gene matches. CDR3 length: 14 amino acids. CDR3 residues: CASSAGLVENEQFF. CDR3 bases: TGTGCCAGCAGCGCGGGACTAGTGGAGAATGAGCAGTTCTTC.

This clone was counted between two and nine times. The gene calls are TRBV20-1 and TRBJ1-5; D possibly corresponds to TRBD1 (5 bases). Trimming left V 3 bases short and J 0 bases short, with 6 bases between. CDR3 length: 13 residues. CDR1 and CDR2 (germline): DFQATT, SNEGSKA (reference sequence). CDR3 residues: CSASGGSNQPQHF. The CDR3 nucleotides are TGCAGTGCTAGTGGGGGTAGCAATCAGCCCCAGCATTTT.

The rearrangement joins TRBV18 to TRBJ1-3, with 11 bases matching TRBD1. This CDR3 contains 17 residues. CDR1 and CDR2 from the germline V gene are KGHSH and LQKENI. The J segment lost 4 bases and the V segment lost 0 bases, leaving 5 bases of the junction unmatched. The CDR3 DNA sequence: TGTGCCAGCTCACCACCCGGACAGGGGGCGACGGGAAACACCATATATTTT. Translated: CASSPPGQGATGNTIYF.

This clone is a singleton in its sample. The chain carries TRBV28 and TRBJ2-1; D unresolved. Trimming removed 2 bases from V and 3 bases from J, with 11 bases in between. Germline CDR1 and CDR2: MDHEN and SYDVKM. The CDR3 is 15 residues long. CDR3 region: CASSLLGNLYNEQFF. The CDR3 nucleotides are TGTGCCAGCAGTTTACTGGGGAATCTCTACAATGAGCAGTTCTTC. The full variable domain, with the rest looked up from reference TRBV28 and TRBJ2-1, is DVKVTQSSRYLVKRTGEKVFLECVQDMDHENMFWYRQDPGLGLRLIYFSYDVKMKEKGDIPEGYSVSREKKERFSLILESASTNQTSMYLCASSLLGNLYNEQFFGPGTRLTVL.

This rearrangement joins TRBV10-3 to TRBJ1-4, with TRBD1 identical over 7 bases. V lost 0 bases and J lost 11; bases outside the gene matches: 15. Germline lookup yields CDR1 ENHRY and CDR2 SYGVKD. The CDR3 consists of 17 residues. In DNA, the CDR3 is TGTGCCATCAGTGAGTCGAGTTCAGGGGGACTGGAGGGTAAACTGTTTTTT. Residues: CAISESSSGGLEGKLFF.

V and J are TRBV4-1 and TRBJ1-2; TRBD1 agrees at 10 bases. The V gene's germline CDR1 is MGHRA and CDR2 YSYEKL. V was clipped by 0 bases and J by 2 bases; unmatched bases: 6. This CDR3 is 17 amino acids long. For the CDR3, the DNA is TGCGCCAGCAGCCAAGACTGGGTGGACAGGGGGAACTATGGCTACACCTTC. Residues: CASSQDWVDRGNYGYTF.

Here the CDR3 DNA reads TGCAGCGTACGGACAGGAGTCTATGGCTACACCTTC. Residues: CSVRTGVYGYTF. This sequence joins TRBV29-1 and TRBJ1-2, with 7 bases aligning to TRBD1. The ends lost 6 bases at V and 4 bases at J; junction bases unmatched: 5. Germline V gene sequence: CDR1 SQVTM, CDR2 ANQGSEA. The CDR3 is 12 residues long.

The CDR3, as DNA: TGTGCCAGCAGCCCTTCCGGGACGGGCTATGGCTACACCTTC. Its translation is CASSPSGTGYGYTF. V is TRBV7-2 and J is TRBJ1-2; possibly TRBD1 for D (5 bases). The CDR3 consists of 14 residues. Trimming took 5 bases from V and 4 from J, leaving 14 bases between them. The germline V gene encodes CDR1 SGHTA and CDR2 FQGNSA.

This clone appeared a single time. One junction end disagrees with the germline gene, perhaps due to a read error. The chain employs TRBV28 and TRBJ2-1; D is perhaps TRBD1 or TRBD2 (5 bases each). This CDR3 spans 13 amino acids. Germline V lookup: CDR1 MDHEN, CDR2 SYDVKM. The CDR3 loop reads CASNLQERGEQFF. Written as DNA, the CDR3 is TGTGCCAGCAATTTACAGGAGAGGGGTGAGCAGTTCTTC.

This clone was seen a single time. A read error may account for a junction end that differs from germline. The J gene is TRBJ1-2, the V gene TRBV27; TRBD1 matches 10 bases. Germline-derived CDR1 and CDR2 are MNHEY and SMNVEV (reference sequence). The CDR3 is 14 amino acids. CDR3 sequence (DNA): TGTGCCAGCTGTTTCCGGGACAGGGGAGGTGGCTACACCTTC. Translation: CASCFRDRGGGYTF.

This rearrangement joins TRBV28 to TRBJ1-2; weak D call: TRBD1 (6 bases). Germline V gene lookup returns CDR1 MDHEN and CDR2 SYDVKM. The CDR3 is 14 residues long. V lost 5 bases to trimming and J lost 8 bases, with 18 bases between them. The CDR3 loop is CASSLIYRAGGYTF. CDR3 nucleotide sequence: TGTGCCAGCAGTCTAATTTACAGGGCTGGCGGCTACACCTTC.

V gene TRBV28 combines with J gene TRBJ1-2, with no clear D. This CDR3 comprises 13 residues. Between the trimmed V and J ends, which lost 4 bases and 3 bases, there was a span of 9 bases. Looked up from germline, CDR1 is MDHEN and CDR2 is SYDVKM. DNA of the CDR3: TGTGCCAGCAGTTCACCGGGCGACTATGGCTACACCTTC. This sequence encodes CASSSPGDYGYTF.

The CDR3 coding sequence is TGTGCCAGCAGCTTTTTTCGAAGATATAATTCACCCCTCCACTTT. As protein: CASSFFRRYNSPLHF. The gene calls are TRBV13 and TRBJ1-6; the D is unclear. V dropped 3 bases and J dropped 4 bases, with 10 bases sitting between them. Germline V CDR1 and CDR2: PRHDT, FYEKMQ (reference sequence). The CDR3 sequence is 15 residues long.

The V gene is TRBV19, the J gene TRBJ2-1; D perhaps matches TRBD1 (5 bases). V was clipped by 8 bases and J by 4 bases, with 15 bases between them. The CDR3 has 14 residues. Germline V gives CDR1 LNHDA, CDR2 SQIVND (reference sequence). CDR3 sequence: CASGARSGYNEQFF. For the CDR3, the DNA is TGTGCCAGTGGGGCGAGGTCGGGTTACAATGAGCAGTTCTTC. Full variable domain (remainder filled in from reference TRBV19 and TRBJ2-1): DGGITQSPKYLFRKEGQNVTLSCEQNLNHDAMYWYRQDPGQGLRLIYYSQIVNDFQKGDIAEGYSVSREKKESFPLTVTSAQKNPTAFYLCASGARSGYNEQFFGPGTRLTVL.

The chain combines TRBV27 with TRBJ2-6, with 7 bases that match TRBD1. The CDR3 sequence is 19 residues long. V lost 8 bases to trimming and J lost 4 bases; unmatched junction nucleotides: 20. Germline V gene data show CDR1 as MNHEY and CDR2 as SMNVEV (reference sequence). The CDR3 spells CASGPGQVLIPSGANVLTF. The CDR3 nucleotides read TGTGCCAGCGGGCCAGGACAGGTCCTCATACCCTCCGGGGCCAACGTCCTGACTTTC.

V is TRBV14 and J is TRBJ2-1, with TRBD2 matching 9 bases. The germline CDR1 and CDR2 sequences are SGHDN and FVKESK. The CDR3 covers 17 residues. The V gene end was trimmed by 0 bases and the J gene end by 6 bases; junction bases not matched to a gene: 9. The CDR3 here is CASSQDWRTSAFNEQFF. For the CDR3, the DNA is TGTGCCAGCAGCCAAGATTGGCGGACTAGCGCTTTCAATGAGCAGTTCTTC.

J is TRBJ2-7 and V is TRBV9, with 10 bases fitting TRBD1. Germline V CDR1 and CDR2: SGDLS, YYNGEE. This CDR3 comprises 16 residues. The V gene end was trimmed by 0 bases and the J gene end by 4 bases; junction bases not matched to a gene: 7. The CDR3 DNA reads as TGTGCCAGCAGCGTAGCCGCGGGACAGGGGATATACGAGCAGTACTTC. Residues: CASSVAAGQGIYEQYF.